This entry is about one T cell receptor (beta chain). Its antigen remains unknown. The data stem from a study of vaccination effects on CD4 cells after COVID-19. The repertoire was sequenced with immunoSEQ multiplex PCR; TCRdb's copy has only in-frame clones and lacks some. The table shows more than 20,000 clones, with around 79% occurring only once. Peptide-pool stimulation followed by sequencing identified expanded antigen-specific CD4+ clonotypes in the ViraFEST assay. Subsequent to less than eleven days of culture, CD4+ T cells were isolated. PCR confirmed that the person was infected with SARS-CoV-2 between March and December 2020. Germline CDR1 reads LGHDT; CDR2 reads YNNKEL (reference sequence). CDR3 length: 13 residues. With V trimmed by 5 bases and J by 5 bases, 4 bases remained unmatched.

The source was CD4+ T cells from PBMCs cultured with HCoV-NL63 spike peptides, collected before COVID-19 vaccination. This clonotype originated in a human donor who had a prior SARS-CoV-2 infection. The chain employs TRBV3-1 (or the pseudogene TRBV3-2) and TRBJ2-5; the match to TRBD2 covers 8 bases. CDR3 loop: CASSFTGGETQYF. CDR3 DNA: TGTGCCAGCAGCTTTACGGGGGGGGAGACCCAGTACTTC.